Presented here are 3 T cell receptor beta chains from one specimen sequenced in a study of T-cell memory formation after mild COVID-19. Each CDR3 protein gets one entry after TCRdb re-called the 5' RACE reads with MiXCR. The table has approximately 300,000 distinct CDR3 sequences, just under 20% seen once. Sequencing input: PBMCs or a T cell subset sorted from them (not recorded which). The source of these receptors is a man aged 18 to 30 who had mild COVID-19 (a few samples of this study predate the infection). Cell type and time point are not known.

This chain uses TRBV5-1 with TRBJ2-1; D remains ambiguous. Trimming took off 0 bases at V and 5 bases at J, with 6 bases between the two ends. CDR1 is SGHRS, CDR2 YFSETQ, per germline. The CDR3 extends over 13 amino acids. The CDR3 reads CASSLALDNEQFF. The CDR3 coding sequence is TGCGCCAGCAGCTTGGCGTTAGACAATGAGCAGTTCTTC.

There are many counts of this clonotype. The chain is built from TRBV7-9 and TRBJ2-3; the match to TRBD2 covers 7 bases. This CDR3 region has 14 residues. CDR1 SEHNR and CDR2 FQNEAQ come from the germline V gene (reference sequence). The junction had 8 bases not matched to a gene; V was cut back by 7 bases and J by 4 bases. This CDR3 is CASTRRGYPDTQYF. The CDR3 nucleotides are TGTGCCAGCACTCGGCGGGGGTACCCAGATACGCAGTATTTT.

This chain connects TRBV5-6 to TRBJ1-6, with 8 bases that match TRBD1. Germline loops: CDR1 SGHDT, CDR2 YYEEEE. The CDR3 is 13 amino acids. V shed 4 bases, J shed 8 bases, and the junction held 2 bases outside the gene matches. In DNA, the CDR3 is TGTGCCAGCAGCATGGACAGGGATTCACCCCTCCACTTT. It encodes CASSMDRDSPLHF.